The clone carrying this TCR beta chain was found many times. The data derive from a study of T-cell reconstitution after alpha-beta-depleted transplantation in children. Germline-derived CDR1 and CDR2 are SGHTA and FQGNSA. The CDR3 covers 16 residues. V lost 6 bases to trimming and J lost 5 bases; unmatched junction nucleotides: 11. Construction of the TCRbeta library involved unique molecular identifiers. TCRdb re-called the PCR reads with MiXCR, one entry per CDR3 protein. Altogether some 200,000 distinct CDR3 sequences are present, about 9.5% being singletons, with the ten largest covering around 6.2%.

This chain links TRBV7-2 with TRBJ2-1, with TRBD1 matching 9 bases. This receptor was obtained from a human donor who donated a stem cell graft to a child with acute lymphoblastic leukemia. The starting material was PBMCs from the stem cell graft donor, obtained from the stem cell graft. CDR3 region: CASRPPGTGKDNEQFF. As DNA, the CDR3 is TGTGCCAGCAGGCCACCCGGGACAGGGAAAGACAATGAGCAGTTCTTC.